A single sample gave rise to the 29 T cell receptor beta chains below, sequenced in a study of T cells in Graves' hyperthyroidism and ophthalmopathy. Amplification of TCR beta CDR3 regions used RNA as the template. RT-PCR in the first round (using the HTBI primer set) targeted the TCR CDR3. MiXCR was run by TCRdb on the multiplex PCR reads, yielding one entry per CDR3 protein. The sample consists of 550,000 to 600,000 distinct CDR3 sequences, 13% to 15% of them appearing once. The material sequenced was blood. The receptors stem from a woman between 18 and 30 years old with Graves' ophthalmopathy.

This clonotype has ten or more counts. The chain carries TRBV12-3 or TRBV12-4 and TRBJ2-3; D ambiguous. The CDR3 is 11 residues long. V dropped 10 bases and J dropped 1 base, with 6 bases sitting between them. The DNA for the CDR3 is TGTGCCACCGGGCGCACAGATACGCAGTATTTT. This translates into CATGRTDTQYF.

In this sample, this clonotype turned up a few times. This chain connects TRBV12-3 or TRBV12-4 to TRBJ1-4; TRBD1 might be the D (5 bases). V lost 3 bases and J lost 0, with 8 bases in between. This CDR3 has 15 residues. The CDR3 is CASSLDTTTNEKLFF. CDR3 DNA sequence: TGTGCCAGCAGTTTGGACACCACAACTAATGAAAAACTGTTTTTT.

There are many counts of this clonotype. This chain links TRBV28 with TRBJ1-2, with no clear D. V lost 5 bases, J lost 4 bases, and 17 bases lay in between. The CDR3 contains 15 residues. Germline loops: CDR1 MDHEN, CDR2 SYDVKM. The CDR3 loop reads CASSPGQTRPYGYTF. The CDR3 DNA reads TGTGCCAGCAGTCCAGGCCAGACCAGACCCTATGGCTACACCTTC.

There are many counts of this clonotype. The V call is TRBV11-3, the J call TRBJ2-2, with 8 positions matching TRBD2. V lost 1 base and J lost 5; bases outside the gene matches: 3. The CDR3 loop spans 15 amino acids. Germline V gene lookup returns CDR1 SGHNT and CDR2 YENEEA. CDR3 in amino acids: CASSLVASGTGELFF. For the CDR3, the DNA is TGTGCCAGCAGCTTAGTGGCTAGCGGGACCGGGGAGCTGTTTTTT.

This clonotype was detected ten times or more. The CDR3 nucleotides are TGTGCCAGCAGCCCCGACATGAGCACCGGGGAGCTGTTTTTT. Amino acid sequence: CASSPDMSTGELFF. J is TRBJ2-2 and V is TRBV7-2; D not certain. V lost 5 bases and J 4 bases, leaving 11 bases between the germline ends. CDR3 length equals 14 residues. The V gene's germline CDR1 is SGHTA and CDR2 FQGNSA.

The V and J genes are TRBV28 and TRBJ1-3, with D maybe TRBD1 (6 bases). Germline V gene data show CDR1 as MDHEN and CDR2 as SYDVKM. Trimming left V 5 bases short and J 2 bases short, with 7 bases between. The CDR3 spans 13 residues. The CDR3 protein is CASSGGAGNTIYF. CDR3 in DNA: TGTGCCAGCAGTGGGGGCGCTGGAAACACCATATATTTT.

There are many counts of this clonotype. This chain uses TRBV7-2 with TRBJ2-1; 9 bases match TRBD1. Germline-derived CDR1 and CDR2 are SGHTA and FQGNSA. V trimming: 3 bases; J trimming: 4 bases; junction bases outside the gene matches: 4. The CDR3 is made up of 15 amino acids. The CDR3, as DNA: TGTGCCAGCAGCTTCTTGGGACAGGGTTACAATGAGCAGTTCTTC. Its translation is CASSFLGQGYNEQFF.

This clonotype was found a few times. The chain links TRBV19 to TRBJ2-5; TRBD1 matches 8 bases. V trimming: 8 bases; J trimming: 1 base; junction bases outside the gene matches: 6. Germline CDR1 is LNHDA and CDR2 is SQIVND (reference sequence). CDR3 length equals 14 residues. The CDR3 sequence is CASARDRSQETQYF. In DNA, the CDR3 is TGTGCCAGTGCCCGGGACAGGTCCCAAGAGACCCAGTACTTC.

In its sample, this clonotype was seen many times. The chain joins TRBV30 to TRBJ2-7; D is undetermined. In germline, CDR1 is GTSNPN, CDR2 SVGIG (reference sequence). This CDR3 comprises 13 residues. Trimming took off 2 bases at V and 0 bases at J, with 8 bases between the two ends. CDR3 protein: CAWSPVVSYEQYF. The CDR3 DNA reads TGTGCCTGGAGTCCGGTGGTCTCCTACGAGCAGTACTTC.

V gene TRBV27 combines with J gene TRBJ1-6; D ambiguous. Trimming took off 8 bases at V and 9 bases at J, with 17 bases between the two ends. The length of the CDR3 is 14 residues. Germline assignment: CDR1 MNHEY and CDR2 SMNVEV (reference sequence). The CDR3 loop reads CASGFPYFGSPLHF. DNA of the CDR3: TGTGCCAGCGGATTCCCCTATTTTGGTTCACCCCTCCACTTT.

There are many counts of this clonotype. The V gene is TRBV20-1, the J gene TRBJ1-5; D possibly corresponds to TRBD1 (5 bases). The V end was cut by 3 bases, the J end by 1 base, with 16 bases between. This CDR3 is 16 amino acids long. Germline V gene data show CDR1 as DFQATT and CDR2 as SNEGSKA (reference sequence). The CDR3 loop reads CSARRGGGESNQPQHF. In DNA form, the CDR3 reads TGCAGTGCTAGGCGCGGGGGAGGGGAAAGCAATCAGCCCCAGCATTTT.

This clonotype was seen ten or more times. This chain connects TRBV20-1 to TRBJ2-7; 7 bases match TRBD2. Germline V gene lookup returns CDR1 DFQATT and CDR2 SNEGSKA (reference sequence). The V gene end was trimmed by 1 base and the J gene end by 0 bases; junction bases not matched to a gene: 6. The CDR3 has 15 amino acids. The CDR3 coding sequence is TGCAGTGCTAGAGGCGGGGGTCACCTCTCCTACGAGCAGTACTTC. Translation gives CSARGGGHLSYEQYF.

This clonotype has at least ten counts. The gene calls are TRBV7-8 and TRBJ2-2, with D tentatively TRBD1 (5 bases). The CDR3 is 14 residues long. Trimming removed 2 bases from V and 7 bases from J, with 11 bases in between. Per germline, CDR1 SGHVS and CDR2 FQNEAQ. The CDR3 bases are TGTGCCAGCAGCTTAAGCGAAGGGGTCGGGGAGCTGTTTTTT. Its translation is CASSLSEGVGELFF.

The J gene is TRBJ2-1, the V gene TRBV11-3; 10 bases match TRBD1. V lost 3 bases, J lost 8 bases, and 10 bases stayed unmatched. CDR1 SGHNT and CDR2 YENEEA come from the germline V gene. The CDR3 runs to 16 residues. For the CDR3, the DNA is TGTGCCAGCAGCTTCCTGTTGGGACAGGGGCCCGATGAGCAGTTCTTC. Translated: CASSFLLGQGPDEQFF.

This clonotype was seen only a few times. CDR3 DNA: TGTGCCAGCAGCTTAGTAATAGGTGGCCTCTCTGGAAACACCATATATTTT. Protein: CASSLVIGGLSGNTIYF. The rearrangement uses TRBV11-2 and TRBJ1-3; the D is unclear. In germline, CDR1 is SGHAT, CDR2 FQNNGV. The CDR3 extends over 17 amino acids. V dropped 1 base and J dropped 0 bases, with 13 bases sitting between them.

There are many counts of this clonotype. This sequence joins TRBV6-1 and TRBJ2-7, with D maybe TRBD2 (5 bases). CDR3 length equals 14 residues. The V gene lost 5 bases and the J gene lost 0 bases, with 11 bases spanning the gap. Germline lookup yields CDR1 MNHNS and CDR2 SASEGT. The CDR3 region is CASSLYGSSYEQYF. The CDR3 DNA sequence: TGTGCCAGCAGTCTATATGGGAGCTCCTACGAGCAGTACTTC.

This clonotype came up a few times. This chain links TRBV10-3 with TRBJ1-1; no definite D call. V lost 10 bases, J lost 0 bases, and 12 bases lay in between. The CDR3 runs to 13 residues. Germline CDR1 is ENHRY and CDR2 is SYGVKD. CDR3 loop: CATLDTVNTEAFF. In DNA form, the CDR3 reads TGTGCCACCCTAGATACAGTGAACACTGAAGCTTTCTTT.

This clonotype has ten or more counts. This rearrangement joins TRBV7-2 to TRBJ2-1; D is undetermined. The CDR3 has 12 amino acids. The V end was cut by 5 bases, the J end by 6 bases, with 8 bases between. Germline assignment: CDR1 SGHTA and CDR2 FQGNSA. The CDR3 bases are TGTGCCAGCAGCCTTTTCCTCAATGAGCAGTTCTTC. This sequence encodes CASSLFLNEQFF.

Concerning this clonotype itself: A clone one base away is much larger, so this may be a read error. V and J are TRBV7-2 and TRBJ2-5; D is unresolved. The CDR3 totals 12 residues. Germline V lookup: CDR1 SGHTA, CDR2 FQGNSA. The chain's CDR3 is CVSSLIVETQYF. CDR3 DNA sequence: TGTGTCAGCAGCTTAATAGTGGAGACCCAGTACTTC.

This clonotype was observed at least ten times. The chain couples TRBV28 to TRBJ2-2; D is possibly TRBD2 (6 bases). The CDR3 has 15 residues. V was cut by 7 bases and J by 4 bases, with 16 bases left in between. Germline CDR1 and CDR2: MDHEN and SYDVKM. The CDR3 bases are TGTGCCAGCATCCCATCGGGGGTCCTCACCGGGGAGCTGTTTTTT. Translation gives CASIPSGVLTGELFF.

The chain joins TRBV5-1 to TRBJ2-3; D is possibly TRBD1 (6 bases). Germline V lookup: CDR1 SGHRS, CDR2 YFSETQ. V was pared by 0 bases and J by 0 bases, with 11 bases between. The CDR3 extends over 16 amino acids. The CDR3 here is CASSLAPGVSTDTQYF. DNA for the CDR3: TGCGCCAGCAGCTTGGCACCAGGGGTTAGCACAGATACGCAGTATTTT. Complete variable domain (other parts from reference TRBV5-1 and TRBJ2-3): KAGVTQTPRYLIKTRGQQVTLSCSPISGHRSVSWYQQTPGQGLQFLFEYFSETQRNKGNFPGRFSGRQFSNSRSEMNVSTLELGDSALYLCASSLAPGVSTDTQYFGPGTRLTVL.

This clonotype was counted ten times or more. This chain links TRBV11-3 with TRBJ2-7; 10 positions match TRBD1. J was trimmed by 6 bases and V by 2 bases; bases with no gene match: 16. Germline-derived CDR1 and CDR2 are SGHNT and YENEEA. The CDR3 consists of 18 residues. The CDR3 loop is CASSLRRGDRGPYGEQYF. CDR3 coding DNA: TGTGCCAGCAGCTTAAGAAGAGGGGACAGGGGACCCTATGGCGAGCAGTACTTC. The whole variable domain, filled in from reference TRBV11-3 and TRBJ2-7, reads EAGVVQSPRYKIIEKKQPVAFWCNPISGHNTLYWYLQNLGQGPELLIRYENEEAVDDSQLPKDRFSAERLKGVDSTLKIQPAELGDSAVYLCASSLRRGDRGPYGEQYFGPGTRLTVT.

This clonotype was seen at least ten times. The chain recombines TRBV30 with TRBJ2-7; 7 bases are shared with TRBD2. J lost 6 bases, V lost 1 base, and 12 bases had no gene match. The CDR3 runs to 15 residues. Germline V lookup: CDR1 GTSNPN, CDR2 SVGIG (reference sequence). The CDR3 protein is CAWSADLAGRVEQYF. In DNA form, the CDR3 reads TGTGCCTGGAGTGCTGATCTTGCGGGGAGGGTCGAGCAGTACTTC.

Many counts were recorded for this clonotype. The J gene is TRBJ1-1, the V gene TRBV13; no clear D gene. Per the germline V gene, CDR1 is PRHDT and CDR2 is FYEKMQ (reference sequence). The CDR3 has 13 amino acids. Deletions cut 5 bases from V and 8 bases from J, with 15 bases between. CDR3 in DNA: TGTGCCAGCAGCGCTCCCGGCCAGTCCGAAGCTTTCTTT. Amino acid sequence: CASSAPGQSEAFF.

The rearrangement links TRBV27 to TRBJ1-1; D gene uncertain. The CDR3 sequence is 14 residues long. Trimming left V 3 bases short and J 3 bases short, with 11 bases between. Germline V CDR1 and CDR2: MNHEY, SMNVEV (reference sequence). The CDR3 sequence is CASSLMGRDTEAFF. The CDR3, as DNA: TGTGCCAGCAGTTTGATGGGGAGGGACACTGAAGCTTTCTTT.

V usage is TRBV4-1 and J usage is TRBJ1-5; 9 bases agree with TRBD1. Germline CDR1 is MGHRA and CDR2 is YSYEKL. The CDR3 spans 16 residues. The J segment lost 5 bases and the V segment lost 0 bases, leaving 5 bases of the junction unmatched. The CDR3 DNA is TGCGCCAGCAGCCAAGAAGGGACAGGGTTTGATCAGCCCCAGCATTTT. Translation: CASSQEGTGFDQPQHF.

This clonotype has at least ten counts. This chain links TRBV20-1 with TRBJ2-6; 9 bases match TRBD2. Germline V gene sequence: CDR1 DFQATT, CDR2 SNEGSKA (reference sequence). The CDR3 has 18 amino acids. The V gene end was trimmed by 5 bases and the J gene end by 0 bases; junction bases not matched to a gene: 11. CDR3 amino acids: CSAGLAGTPGSGANVLTF. The CDR3 nucleotides read TGCAGTGCTGGTCTAGCGGGAACCCCCGGCTCTGGGGCCAACGTCCTGACTTTC.

This clonotype was detected only a few times. At one of its ends the junction is not consistent with the germline gene, which may arise from a read error. This chain uses TRBV24-1 with TRBJ2-1, with TRBD2 matching over 8 bases. The CDR3 covers 20 residues. Germline CDR1 reads KGHDR; CDR2 reads SFDVKD. The DNA for the CDR3 is TGTGCCACCGGTGATTTGAGCGCCAATAGCGGGAAGAGGTCCTACAATGAGCAGTTCTTC. Translation gives CATGDLSANSGKRSYNEQFF.

This rearrangement joins TRBV27 to TRBJ1-5; TRBD1 agrees at 9 bases. V trimming: 4 bases; J trimming: 2 bases; junction bases outside the gene matches: 9. The CDR3 has 17 amino acids. CDR1 and CDR2 from the germline V gene are MNHEY and SMNVEV (reference sequence). The CDR3 spells CASSSGTGLAGNQPQHF. The CDR3 coding sequence is TGTGCCAGCAGTTCCGGGACAGGGCTAGCTGGCAATCAGCCCCAGCATTTT.